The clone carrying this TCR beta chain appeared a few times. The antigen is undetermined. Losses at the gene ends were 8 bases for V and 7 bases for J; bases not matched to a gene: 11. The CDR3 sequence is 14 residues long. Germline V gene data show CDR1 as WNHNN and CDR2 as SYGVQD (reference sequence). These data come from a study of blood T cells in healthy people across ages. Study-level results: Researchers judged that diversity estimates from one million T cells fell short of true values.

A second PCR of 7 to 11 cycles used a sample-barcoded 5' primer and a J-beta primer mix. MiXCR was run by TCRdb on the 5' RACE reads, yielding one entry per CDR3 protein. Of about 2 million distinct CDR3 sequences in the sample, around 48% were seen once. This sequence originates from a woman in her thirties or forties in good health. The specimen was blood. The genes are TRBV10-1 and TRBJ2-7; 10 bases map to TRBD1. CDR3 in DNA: TGCGCCAGCTCCGGGACAGGGGTCTCGAAAGAGCAGTACTTC. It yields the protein CASSGTGVSKEQYF.